This T cell receptor (beta chain) was sequenced for a study of OX40 agonist ivuxolimab in advanced cancers. Looking at the study overall: Ivuxolimab was administered intravenously to patients at 0.01 to 10 mg/kg every 2 weeks. Three individuals attained partial responses, comprising one hepatocellular carcinoma case and two cutaneous melanoma cases.

Exclusion applied to patients with autoimmune disease history or systemic immunosuppression. Trimming cost V 5 bases and J 1 base, with 9 bases left between them. Germline V gene sequence: CDR1 SEHNR, CDR2 FQNEAQ (reference sequence). This CDR3 region has 14 residues. Method: immunoSEQ multiplex PCR; TCRdb's copy keeps in-frame clones and lacks some. The sample shows 55,000 to 75,000 clones, 85% of them seen only once. This chain links TRBV7-9 with TRBJ2-4; D is possibly TRBD2 (6 bases). This receptor was taken from an adult with an advanced solid tumor such as melanoma, head and neck, liver or kidney cancer. The sequenced sample was CD4+ or CD8+ T cells sorted from blood, obtained in a trial of the OX40 agonist ivuxolimab. The CDR3 sequence is CASSVGGAKNIQYF. In DNA, the CDR3 is TGTGCCAGCAGCGTCGGAGGGGCCAAAAACATTCAGTACTTC.